The 21 T cell receptor beta chains below come from one sample, sequenced in a study of OX40 agonist ivuxolimab in advanced cancers. Libraries were prepared by immunoSEQ multiplex PCR; TCRdb keeps only in-frame clonotypes and omits some of them. The sample yields 31,000 or so clones, approximately 87% seen once. The sequencing used CD4+ or CD8+ T cells sorted from blood, collected in a trial of the OX40 agonist ivuxolimab. All receptors derive from an adult with an advanced solid tumor such as melanoma, head and neck, liver or kidney cancer.

The chain uses TRBV19 and TRBJ1-1; D call uncertain. V was cut by 6 bases and J by 3 bases, with 8 bases left in between. The CDR3 totals 12 residues. From germline, CDR1 is LNHDA and CDR2 SQIVND (reference sequence). The CDR3 DNA sequence: TGTGCCAGTAGGACACTTTACACTGAAGCTTTCTTT. This translates into CASRTLYTEAFF.

The chain joins TRBV25-1 to TRBJ2-7, with 7 bases identical to TRBD2. This CDR3 region has 13 residues. Losses at the gene ends were 9 bases for V and 1 base for J; bases not matched to a gene: 6. Germline CDR1 MGHDK, CDR2 SYGVNS. In DNA form, the CDR3 reads TGTGCCAGTTGTTGCGGGAGATCCTACGAGCAGTACTTC. This translates into CASCCGRSYEQYF.

Concerning this clone: The junction departs from germline at one end; a sequencing error may be responsible. The chain is built from TRBV2 and TRBJ2-7; the D gene is possibly TRBD2 (6 bases). The length of the CDR3 is 11 residues. Germline CDR1 and CDR2: SNHLY and FYNNEI. CDR3 nucleotides: TGTGCCAGCAGTGATCCGGGAGACCCTGACTTC. Protein: CASSDPGDPDF.

The CDR3 sequence is CASSPEGWGSGNTIYF. The CDR3 nucleotides are TGTGCCAGCAGTCCAGAGGGCTGGGGATCTGGAAACACCATATATTTT. The rearrangement links TRBV7-6 to TRBJ1-3; the D is unclear. This CDR3 has 16 amino acids. Germline CDR1 is SGHVS and CDR2 is FNYEAQ. V shed 6 bases and J shed 1 base, with 16 bases lying between them.

The DNA for the CDR3 is TGTGCCAGCAGCCGTGGCGGGGCAGGGCGATCGGAGACCCAGTACTTC. Translating it yields CASSRGGAGRSETQYF. The chain combines TRBV7-6 with TRBJ2-5; a weak D match, TRBD2 (6 bases). The germline gives CDR1 SGHVS, CDR2 FNYEAQ. The CDR3 runs 16 residues. V was shortened by 5 bases and J by 5 bases, with 21 bases between the two germline ends.

This clone was picked up one time. The chain links TRBV9 to TRBJ2-2; possibly TRBD1 for D (5 bases). The CDR3 runs 16 residues. The germline V and J ends were trimmed by 3 bases and 4 bases, with 16 bases remaining between them. Germline V gene sequence: CDR1 SGDLS, CDR2 YYNGEE. The CDR3 is CASSDRAGFSTGELFF. As DNA, the CDR3 is TGTGCCAGCAGCGACCGGGCAGGGTTTAGCACCGGGGAGCTGTTTTTT.

The gene calls are TRBV4-1 and TRBJ1-2, with 7 bases matching TRBD1. The CDR3 contains 14 residues. Germline trimming cut 6 bases from V and 1 base from J; bases unmatched to any gene: 5. CDR1 is MGHRA and CDR2 is YSYEKL in the germline V gene. The CDR3 is CASSLTGVNYGYTF. The DNA for the CDR3 is TGCGCCAGCAGTCTTACAGGGGTTAACTATGGCTACACCTTC.

This clone was detected only once. The chain combines TRBV29-1 with TRBJ1-2; TRBD1 aligns across 9 bases. Trimming took 6 bases from V and 1 from J; bases not matched to a gene: 12. Germline V gene sequence: CDR1 SQVTM, CDR2 ANQGSEA. This CDR3 region has 16 residues. The CDR3: CSVLPGQGGGNYGYTF. The CDR3 DNA is TGCAGCGTCTTGCCGGGACAGGGCGGAGGTAACTATGGCTACACCTTC.

This chain uses TRBV29-1 with TRBJ1-2; weak D call: TRBD1 (6 bases). In germline, CDR1 is SQVTM, CDR2 ANQGSEA. This CDR3 has 13 residues. The V end lost 7 bases, the J end lost 5 bases, and 17 bases lay between the germline ends. This CDR3 reads CSAVGAQGYGYTF. CDR3 nucleotide sequence: TGCAGCGCGGTGGGGGCGCAGGGGTATGGCTACACCTTC.

This clone has a handful of counts. The rearrangement joins TRBV28 to TRBJ1-5, with a possible D match to TRBD1 (6 bases). There are 15 residues in the CDR3. V lost 6 bases to trimming and J lost 5 bases, with 17 bases between them. Per the germline V gene, CDR1 is MDHEN and CDR2 is SYDVKM. The CDR3 spells CASRRTLAGDQPQHF. DNA for the CDR3: TGTGCCAGCAGACGAACTCTTGCAGGGGATCAGCCCCAGCATTTT.

This sequence joins TRBV19 and TRBJ2-1, with 10 positions matching TRBD1. The CDR3 totals 16 residues. V lost 8 bases, J lost 8 bases, and 15 bases stayed unmatched. The germline V gene has CDR1 LNHDA and CDR2 SQIVND (reference sequence). The CDR3 sequence: CASWGPGTGVNDEQFF. In DNA form, the CDR3 reads TGTGCCAGTTGGGGGCCCGGGACAGGGGTAAATGATGAGCAGTTCTTC.

The chain uses TRBV28 and TRBJ1-1; the D is unclear. With 1 base removed from V and 2 bases from J, the gap between germline ends came to 11 bases. Germline assignment: CDR1 MDHEN and CDR2 SYDVKM. This CDR3 region has 15 residues. CDR3 sequence reads: CASSLFGVVNTEAFF. For the CDR3, the DNA is TGTGCCAGCAGTTTATTTGGGGTGGTCAACACTGAAGCTTTCTTT.

The chain carries TRBV6-5 and TRBJ2-1; the D gene is possibly TRBD2 (6 bases). The germline V gene has CDR1 MNHEY and CDR2 SVGAGI. V gave up 2 bases and J gave up 7 bases, with 9 bases separating them. This CDR3 is built from 13 residues. The CDR3 sequence: CASSYVAGNEQFF. CDR3 DNA sequence: TGTGCCAGCAGTTACGTCGCGGGGAATGAGCAGTTCTTC.

V usage is TRBV5-4 and J usage is TRBJ1-6, with D unclear. With 1 base removed from V and 8 bases from J, the gap between germline ends came to 10 bases. The CDR3 has 14 amino acids. In germline, CDR1 is SGHNT, CDR2 YYREEE (reference sequence). The CDR3 DNA reads TGTGCCAGCAGCTTGAGTGGGATATATTCACCCCTCCACTTT. Translating gives CASSLSGIYSPLHF.

This clone appeared a single time. The gene calls are TRBV4-2 and TRBJ1-1; D unresolved. Germline V gives CDR1 LGHNA, CDR2 YNFKEQ. V lost 4 bases and J lost 8, with 5 bases in between. The CDR3 extends over 10 amino acids. CDR3 nucleotides: TGTGCCAGCAGCCCGGAAGAAGCTTTCTTT. Encoded protein: CASSPEEAFF.

The chain carries TRBV27 and TRBJ1-1; the match to TRBD1 covers 12 bases. The ends lost 5 bases at V and 8 bases at J; junction bases unmatched: 6. CDR3 length: 14 residues. Germline V gives CDR1 MNHEY, CDR2 SMNVEV (reference sequence). CDR3 residues: CASSPGTGGVEAFF. The DNA for the CDR3 is TGTGCCAGCAGTCCCGGGACAGGGGGCGTGGAAGCTTTCTTT.

This chain joins TRBV19 and TRBJ1-1, with a tentative D call TRBD1 (5 bases). Trimming stripped 5 bases from V and 5 bases from J, with 9 bases between. Germline CDR1 reads LNHDA; CDR2 reads SQIVND (reference sequence). This CDR3 is built from 12 residues. DNA of the CDR3: TGTGCCAGTAGTTGGGGACGGACTGAAGCTTTCTTT. This sequence encodes CASSWGRTEAFF.

This chain connects TRBV7-8 to TRBJ2-7, with 11 nucleotides matching TRBD2. The CDR3 covers 14 residues. Germline V lookup: CDR1 SGHVS, CDR2 FQNEAQ. J was trimmed by 3 bases and V by 5 bases; bases with no gene match: 3. The CDR3 sequence: CASSAGTSGYEQYF. CDR3 nucleotide sequence: TGTGCCAGCAGCGCCGGGACTAGCGGCTACGAGCAGTACTTC. The full variable domain, with the rest looked up from reference TRBV7-8 and TRBJ2-7, is GAGVSQSPRYKVAKRGQDVALRCDPISGHVSLFWYQQALGQGPEFLTYFQNEAQLDKSGLPSDRFFAERPEGSVSTLKIQRTQQEDSAVYLCASSAGTSGYEQYFGPGTRLTVT.

The chain joins TRBV2 to TRBJ1-1; TRBD1 matches at 7 bases. CDR1 is SNHLY, CDR2 FYNNEI, per germline. Germline trimming cut 3 bases from V and 1 base from J; bases unmatched to any gene: 2. The CDR3 sequence is 14 residues long. The CDR3: CASSDTGANTEAFF. Written as DNA, the CDR3 is TGTGCCAGCAGTGATACAGGGGCGAACACTGAAGCTTTCTTT. The full variable domain, its missing parts supplied by reference TRBV2 and TRBJ1-1, is EPEVTQTPSHQVTQMGQEVILRCVPISNHLYFYWYRQILGQKVEFLVSFYNNEISEKSEIFDDQFSVERPDGSNFTLKIRSTKLEDSAMYFCASSDTGANTEAFFGQGTRLTVV.

The J gene is TRBJ2-1, the V gene TRBV12-5; maybe TRBD1 (6 bases). CDR3 length: 13 amino acids. Germline values: CDR1 LGHNT, CDR2 FRNRAP. Trimming cost V 4 bases and J 10 bases, with 14 bases left between them. The CDR3 region is CASGWDIPYEQFF. CDR3 DNA sequence: TGTGCTAGTGGTTGGGACATCCCATACGAGCAGTTCTTC.

This chain joins TRBV13 and TRBJ2-1; TRBD1 aligns across 11 bases. The CDR3 spans 15 residues. The V gene's germline CDR1 is PRHDT and CDR2 FYEKMQ (reference sequence). Trimming took 4 bases from V and 7 from J; bases not matched to a gene: 6. CDR3 DNA sequence: TGTGCCAGCAGCTACGGACAGGGGGCGGGAAATGAGCAGTTCTTC. Translation gives CASSYGQGAGNEQFF.